These 2 T cell receptor beta chains originate from one sample sequenced in a study of blood T cell repertoires in COVID-19. Clones were sequenced by immunoSEQ multiplex PCR, and TCRdb holds only the in-frame ones, with some missing. The table lists approximately 260,000 clones, roughly nine tenths of them singletons. Sequenced: peripheral blood. These receptors came from a woman aged 40 to 49 who had recovered from COVID-19.

The gene calls are TRBV5-1 and TRBJ2-1, with TRBD1 as a possible D gene (5 bases). Germline CDR1 and CDR2: SGHRS and YFSETQ. V was clipped by 1 base and J by 4 bases, with 12 bases between them. The CDR3 consists of 15 residues. Here the CDR3 reads CASSLTGDTYNEQFF. DNA of the CDR3: TGCGCCAGCAGCTTGACAGGAGATACGTACAATGAGCAGTTCTTC.

The V and J genes are TRBV4-3 and TRBJ1-1, with 7 bases fitting TRBD1. Germline V gene data show CDR1 as LGHNA and CDR2 as YSLEER. CDR3 size: 15 residues. V was clipped by 2 bases and J by 7 bases; unmatched bases: 10. In DNA form, the CDR3 reads TGCGCCAGCAGCCAAAGTCTTGCCAGGGACAGTGAAGCTTTCTTT. Protein sequence: CASSQSLARDSEAFF.